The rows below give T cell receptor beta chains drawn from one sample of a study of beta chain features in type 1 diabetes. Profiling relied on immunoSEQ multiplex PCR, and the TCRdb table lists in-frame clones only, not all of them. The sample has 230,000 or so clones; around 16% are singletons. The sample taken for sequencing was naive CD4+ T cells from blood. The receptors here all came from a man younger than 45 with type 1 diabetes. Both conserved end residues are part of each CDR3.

CAWSDIGGTEAFF,TRBV30,TRBJ1-1
CASSVKDRGNTEAFF,TRBV19,TRBJ1-1
CAWSENEKLFF,TRBV30,TRBJ1-4
CSAGTGNYGYTF,TRBV29-1,TRBJ1-2
CAWRRGREGQGEQFF,TRBV30,TRBJ2-1
CASSDTLYQETQYF,TRBV2,TRBJ2-5
CSATGTGTQYF,TRBV20-1,TRBJ2-3
CASSQSHRHQETQYF,TRBV23-1,TRBJ2-5
CASSLAPQETQYF,TRBV7-9,TRBJ2-5
CSARTGETQYF,TRBV20-1,TRBJ2-5
CASSVATGDIGYTF,TRBV9,TRBJ1-2
CASSKARVHEQYF,TRBV21-1,TRBJ2-7
CASSLAGRAGNNEQFF,TRBV11-2,TRBJ2-1
CASSQTSRISYNEQFF,TRBV7-8,TRBJ2-1
CSLSGVEAFF,TRBV20-1,TRBJ1-1
CASSLSTGSSYEQYF,TRBV5-1,TRBJ2-7
CASSRTNTEAFF,TRBV6-5,TRBJ1-1
CASSAPGQGSGNTIYF,TRBV9,TRBJ1-3
CATSRDSQPQHF,TRBV15,TRBJ1-5
CASSPGSSYNEQFF,TRBV6-5,TRBJ2-1
CATSRQGEAFF,TRBV15,TRBJ1-1
CASSPYRQTAYNEQFF,TRBV7-9,TRBJ2-1
CASSPGPRRETQYF,TRBV7-6,TRBJ2-5
CASSLAGTASYEQYF,TRBV5-4,TRBJ2-7
CASRAGTGGQETQYF,TRBV19,TRBJ2-5
CASSLVGNQPQHF,TRBV7-2,TRBJ1-5
CAWSVPPPVSAKNIQYF,TRBV30,TRBJ2-4
CASSSPERQETQYF,TRBV5-1,TRBJ2-5
CAISDPGKYTDTQYF,TRBV10-3,TRBJ2-3
CASSPGSGQASWGSYNEQFF,TRBV18,TRBJ2-1
CSVSSSGNTIYF,TRBV29-1,TRBJ1-3
CASWRGGPSYNEQFF,TRBV18,TRBJ2-1
CASSSPGFSYEQYF,TRBV28,TRBJ2-7
CASNKAGGTGELFF,TRBV2,TRBJ2-2
CASSLGTDLGGYTF,TRBV7-2,TRBJ1-2
CASSPGTSEYNEQFF,TRBV18,TRBJ2-1
CAWSRENYGYTF,TRBV30,TRBJ1-2
CSVRDRGTNTEAFF,TRBV29-1,TRBJ1-1
CASSEFGVLGTKGREQYF,TRBV2,TRBJ2-7
CASRGHEQYF,TRBV28,TRBJ2-7